These 16 T cell receptor beta chains were sequenced from one sample in a study of T cell changes during pregnancy in multiple sclerosis. TCRdb's table, derived via immunoSEQ multiplex PCR, lists solely in-frame clones and lacks some. The table has approximately 100,000 clones, about 90% seen once. The sequencing here drew on peripheral blood, taken after pregnancy. All receptors derive from a female donor with multiple sclerosis, enrolled in a pregnancy study.

V and J are TRBV29-1 and TRBJ1-5; no reliable D call. This CDR3 region has 13 residues. The germline gives CDR1 SQVTM, CDR2 ANQGSEA. V shed 4 bases and J shed 3 bases, with 10 bases lying between them. CDR3 residues: CSVVTADNQPQHF. In nucleotides, the CDR3 is TGCAGCGTTGTAACCGCAGACAATCAGCCCCAGCATTTT.

This clone is a singleton in its sample. This rearrangement joins TRBV7-9 to TRBJ2-7; 9 bases are shared with TRBD1. Germline CDR1 reads SEHNR; CDR2 reads FQNEAQ (reference sequence). Losses at the gene ends were 5 bases for V and 2 bases for J; bases not matched to a gene: 4. The CDR3 totals 14 residues. CDR3 nucleotide sequence: TGTGCCAGCAGCCGGACAGGGGTGACCTACGAGCAGTACTTC. Amino acid sequence: CASSRTGVTYEQYF.

The chain uses TRBV9 and TRBJ2-3, with 7 nucleotides matching TRBD2. Losses at the gene ends were 2 bases for V and 6 bases for J; bases not matched to a gene: 9. Germline CDR1 is SGDLS and CDR2 is YYNGEE. CDR3 length equals 15 residues. The CDR3 region is CASSVGGTALDTQYF. The CDR3 bases are TGTGCCAGCAGCGTCGGGGGGACCGCCCTCGATACGCAGTATTTT. The whole variable domain, filled in from reference TRBV9 and TRBJ2-3, reads DSGVTQTPKHLITATGQRVTLRCSPRSGDLSVYWYQQSLDQGLQFLIQYYNGEERAKGNILERFSAQQFPDLHSELNLSSLELGDSALYFCASSVGGTALDTQYFGPGTRLTVL.

This sequence joins TRBV7-9 and TRBJ2-1, with TRBD2 identical over 8 bases. V lost 1 base to trimming and J lost 5 bases; unmatched junction nucleotides: 7. Germline lookup yields CDR1 SEHNR and CDR2 FQNEAQ (reference sequence). This CDR3 contains 16 residues. CDR3 bases: TGTGCCAGCAGCTTAGAAGGCGGGAGGACCCACAATGAGCAGTTCTTC. Protein product: CASSLEGGRTHNEQFF. Full variable domain (remainder filled in from reference TRBV7-9 and TRBJ2-1): DTGVSQNPRHKITKRGQNVTFRCDPISEHNRLYWYRQTLGQGPEFLTYFQNEAQLEKSRLLSDRFSAERPKGSFSTLEIQRTEQGDSAMYLCASSLEGGRTHNEQFFGPGTRLTVL.

The rearrangement joins TRBV21-1 to TRBJ1-1; the table's D gene call, TRBD1, was not cross checked with the DNA. TRBV21-1 is a known pseudogene. The CDR3 totals 14 residues. CDR3: CASSSGQGNTEAFF. CDR3 nucleotide sequence: TGTGCCAGCAGCAGTGGACAGGGGAACACTGAAGCTTTCTTT.

The chain has TRBV25-1 and TRBJ1-2; tentatively, D is TRBD1 (6 bases). Germline lookup yields CDR1 MGHDK and CDR2 SYGVNS. V was cut by 2 bases and J by 2 bases, with 6 bases left in between. The CDR3 sequence is 13 residues long. The chain's CDR3 is CASSEQGNYGYTF. CDR3 DNA sequence: TGTGCCAGCAGTGAACAGGGGAACTATGGCTACACCTTC.

The chain joins TRBV7-9 to TRBJ2-7; 7 bases align to TRBD1. With 5 bases clipped from V and 3 bases from J, the junction kept 7 bases outside the gene matches. CDR1 is SEHNR and CDR2 is FQNEAQ in the germline V gene (reference sequence). The CDR3 has 14 amino acids. This chain's CDR3 is CASSGVGQLYEQYF. Written as DNA, the CDR3 is TGTGCCAGCAGCGGGGTGGGACAGCTCTACGAGCAGTACTTC.

The chain couples TRBV10-3 to TRBJ2-3; 8 positions agree with TRBD1. The CDR3 consists of 14 residues. V trimming: 7 bases; J trimming: 4 bases; junction bases outside the gene matches: 7. Germline-derived CDR1 and CDR2 are ENHRY and SYGVKD. The CDR3 sequence: CAINEQGAADTQYF. The CDR3 bases are TGTGCCATCAACGAGCAGGGGGCGGCAGATACGCAGTATTTT.

The genes are TRBV27 and TRBJ2-5; D is perhaps TRBD1 (6 bases). V was trimmed by 3 bases and J by 3 bases, leaving 14 bases between them. The CDR3 sequence is 15 residues long. Germline CDR1 and CDR2: MNHEY and SMNVEV (reference sequence). This CDR3 is CASSLIPGVEETQYF. The CDR3 bases are TGTGCCAGCAGTTTGATACCAGGGGTGGAAGAGACCCAGTACTTC.

The rearrangement links TRBV4-2 to TRBJ2-7; 9 bases are shared with TRBD2. Germline V CDR1 and CDR2: LGHNA, YNFKEQ. The CDR3 is 17 amino acids. V was clipped by 1 base and J by 4 bases; unmatched bases: 11. CDR3: CASSQGLGGLARYEQYF. The CDR3 nucleotides read TGTGCCAGCAGCCAAGGGTTGGGAGGACTAGCGCGATACGAGCAGTACTTC.

V and J are TRBV9 and TRBJ1-6; D gene unclear. V was clipped by 0 bases and J by 0 bases, with 7 bases between them. Germline CDR1 reads SGDLS; CDR2 reads YYNGEE. This CDR3 is 16 amino acids long. The DNA for the CDR3 is TGTGCCAGCAGCGTAGATGGGAGCTCCTATAATTCACCCCTCCACTTT. This codes for CASSVDGSSYNSPLHF.

The gene calls are TRBV4-3 and TRBJ1-1; 10 bases map to TRBD1. V was clipped by 8 bases and J by 5 bases; unmatched bases: 8. Germline V gene data show CDR1 as LGHNA and CDR2 as YSLEER. The CDR3 contains 14 residues. The CDR3 DNA is TGCGCCAGCTCCCCAGGACAGGGGGGAACTGAAGCTTTCTTT. It yields the protein CASSPGQGGTEAFF.

The chain joins TRBV5-5 to TRBJ1-2; D may be TRBD1 (6 bases). Trimming took off 0 bases at V and 8 bases at J, with 11 bases between the two ends. Germline V CDR1 and CDR2: SGHKS, YYEKEE (reference sequence). The CDR3 is 13 residues long. DNA for the CDR3: TGTGCCAGCAGCTTGGAGGGGGGGCAAGGCTACACCTTC. Protein: CASSLEGGQGYTF. The full variable domain, completed using reference TRBV5-5 and TRBJ1-2, is DAGVTQSPTHLIKTRGQQVTLRCSPISGHKSVSWYQQVLGQGPQFIFQYYEKEERGRGNFPDRFSARQFPNYSSELNVNALLLGDSALYLCASSLEGGQGYTFGSGTRLTVV.

The chain combines TRBV29-1 with TRBJ1-2, with D tentatively TRBD1 (6 bases). In germline, CDR1 is SQVTM, CDR2 ANQGSEA. The CDR3 spans 12 residues. V was trimmed by 4 bases and J by 4 bases, leaving 10 bases between them. In DNA, the CDR3 is TGCAGCGTTGGGGACACCACCTATGGCTACACCTTC. It yields the protein CSVGDTTYGYTF.

The J gene is TRBJ1-1, the V gene TRBV6-5; TRBD1 matches 10 bases. This CDR3 is built from 15 residues. V lost 2 bases and J lost 5; bases outside the gene matches: 5. Germline values: CDR1 MNHEY, CDR2 SVGAGI. This CDR3 reads CASSYPGQGRTEAFF. CDR3 nucleotide sequence: TGTGCCAGCAGTTACCCGGGACAGGGGAGGACTGAAGCTTTCTTT.

This chain connects TRBV7-6 to TRBJ2-1; possibly TRBD2 for D (5 bases). This CDR3 region has 14 residues. Germline V gene data show CDR1 as SGHVS and CDR2 as FNYEAQ. The V end was cut by 2 bases, the J end by 10 bases, with 15 bases between. CDR3 bases: TGTGCCAGCAGCTTAAATCTTGGGGAGCGGGAGCAGTTCTTC. This codes for CASSLNLGEREQFF. Supplemented by reference TRBV7-6 and TRBJ2-1, the full variable domain reads GAGVSQSPRYKVTKRGQDVALRCDPISGHVSLYWYRQALGQGPEFLTYFNYEAQQDKSGLPNDRFSAERPEGSISTLTIQRTEQRDSAMYRCASSLNLGEREQFFGPGTRLTVL.